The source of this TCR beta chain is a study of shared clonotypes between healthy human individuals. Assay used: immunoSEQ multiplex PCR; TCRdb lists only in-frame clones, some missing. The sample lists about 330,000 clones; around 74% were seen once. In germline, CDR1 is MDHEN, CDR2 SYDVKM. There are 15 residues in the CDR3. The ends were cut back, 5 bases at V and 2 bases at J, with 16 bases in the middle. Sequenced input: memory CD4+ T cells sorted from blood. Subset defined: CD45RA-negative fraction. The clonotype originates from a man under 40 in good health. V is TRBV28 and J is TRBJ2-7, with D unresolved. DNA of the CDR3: TGTGCCAGCAGTACTCCGGCAGCGTGGACCTACGAGCAGTACTTC. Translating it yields CASSTPAAWTYEQYF.